The 22 T cell receptor beta chains below all came from one sample that was sequenced in a study of OX40 agonist ivuxolimab in advanced cancers. Generated by immunoSEQ multiplex PCR, the TCRdb table keeps only in-frame clones and is missing some. The profile shows tens of thousands of clones, around 90% of them singletons. This sample comprised CD4+ or CD8+ T cells sorted from blood, obtained in a trial of the OX40 agonist ivuxolimab. The receptor set was obtained from an adult with an advanced solid tumor such as melanoma, head and neck, liver or kidney cancer.

The V gene is TRBV11-2, the J gene TRBJ2-1, with TRBD2 as a possible D gene (6 bases). The CDR3 extends over 16 amino acids. V lost 5 bases, J lost 9 bases, and 23 bases lay in between. CDR1 is SGHAT, CDR2 FQNNGV, per germline. CDR3 protein: CASSTSGLASPVEQFF. Written as DNA, the CDR3 is TGTGCCAGCAGCACGTCCGGTCTAGCGTCCCCAGTTGAGCAGTTCTTC.

In its sample, this clone was seen a few times. The chain couples TRBV28 to TRBJ1-2, with D unclear. Germline values: CDR1 MDHEN, CDR2 SYDVKM. Trimming took 6 bases from V and 6 from J, leaving 5 bases between them. CDR3 length: 10 amino acids. The DNA of the CDR3 is TGTGCCAGCAGCCAGGATGGCTACACCTTC. It specifies CASSQDGYTF.

This sequence joins TRBV19 and TRBJ2-1; no definite D call. V shed 6 bases and J shed 6 bases, with 18 bases lying between them. The CDR3 runs to 15 residues. Germline CDR1 and CDR2: LNHDA and SQIVND (reference sequence). In DNA form, the CDR3 reads TGTGCCAGTAGCAAAAGGCCTGCTAAGGTCAATGAGCAGTTCTTC. It translates to CASSKRPAKVNEQFF.

The chain is built from TRBV4-2 and TRBJ2-3; the D is unclear. Germline values: CDR1 LGHNA, CDR2 YNFKEQ. The CDR3 is 17 amino acids. V gave up 2 bases and J gave up 2 bases, with 17 bases separating them. This CDR3 reads CASSQNAAGRPTDTQYF. The CDR3 DNA reads TGTGCCAGCAGCCAAAACGCAGCTGGCCGCCCCACAGATACGCAGTATTTT.

The chain is built from TRBV5-4 and TRBJ2-7; D is perhaps TRBD2 (6 bases). The CDR3 has 12 residues. The germline V and J ends were trimmed by 4 bases and 11 bases, with 16 bases remaining between them. Germline lookup yields CDR1 SGHNT and CDR2 YYREEE (reference sequence). This chain's CDR3 is CASSRDLGRKYF. For the CDR3, the DNA is TGTGCCAGCAGCAGGGACTTGGGTCGGAAGTACTTC.

Notes on this clone: A read error may produce the germline difference seen at one junction end. This chain links TRBV6-5 with TRBJ1-2; D gene ambiguous. Germline CDR1 and CDR2: MNHEY and SVGAGI. The CDR3 sequence is 15 residues long. This CDR3 is CASRYLTHSNYGYTF. CDR3 DNA: TGTGCCAGCAGGTACTTGACACATTCCAACTATGGCTACACCTTC.

The chain employs TRBV5-1 and TRBJ2-1; 7 bases are a match to TRBD2. Trimming took 2 bases from V and 4 from J; bases not matched to a gene: 3. Germline V gene data show CDR1 as SGHRS and CDR2 as YFSETQ. The CDR3 contains 14 residues. The DNA of the CDR3 is TGCGCCAGCAGCTTCAGCGGGATATACAATGAGCAGTTCTTC. Translated: CASSFSGIYNEQFF.

This chain uses TRBV7-9 with TRBJ2-1; TRBD2 matches 12 bases. CDR3 length: 17 amino acids. CDR1 is SEHNR and CDR2 is FQNEAQ in the germline V gene (reference sequence). J gave up 8 bases and V 5 bases, and 13 bases lay outside the gene matches. The CDR3 sequence: CASSRPSGRAIVDEQFF. DNA for the CDR3: TGTGCCAGCAGCCGTCCTAGCGGGAGGGCCATTGTAGATGAGCAGTTCTTC.

This clone was observed a few times. The chain has TRBV29-1 and TRBJ1-2, with 9 bases that match TRBD1. The J segment lost 4 bases and the V segment lost 6 bases, leaving 3 bases of the junction unmatched. There are 12 residues in the CDR3. Germline lookup yields CDR1 SQVTM and CDR2 ANQGSEA. The CDR3 DNA sequence: TGCAGCGTCCTACAGGGGGCCTATGGCTACACCTTC. Protein product: CSVLQGAYGYTF.

The V gene is TRBV5-4, the J gene TRBJ2-5; 8 nucleotides align to TRBD2. Germline V gives CDR1 SGHNT, CDR2 YYREEE (reference sequence). V shed 6 bases and J 4 bases; nucleotides not matched to a gene: 11. CDR3 length: 15 residues. The CDR3, as DNA: TGTGCCAGCACCCCGGGGGGGGAGAGAGGAGAGACCCAGTACTTC. This gives the protein CASTPGGERGETQYF.

Comments on this clone: At the DNA level, this CDR3 is encoded by other sequences in the same sample as well. The chain couples TRBV7-9 to TRBJ2-2; 11 bases fit TRBD1. The CDR3 is 17 amino acids. Germline CDR1 reads SEHNR; CDR2 reads FQNEAQ (reference sequence). V lost 5 bases to trimming and J lost 7 bases; unmatched junction nucleotides: 12. Here the CDR3 reads CASSPGRTGGFGGELFF. DNA of the CDR3: TGTGCCAGCAGCCCAGGCCGGACAGGGGGCTTCGGCGGGGAGCTGTTTTTT.

V and J are TRBV10-1 and TRBJ1-5; no firm D call. Germline V gives CDR1 WNHNN, CDR2 SYGVQD (reference sequence). This CDR3 contains 14 residues. V lost 4 bases to trimming and J lost 4 bases, with 11 bases between them. Here the CDR3 reads CASSARVGNQPQHF. The CDR3 nucleotides are TGCGCCAGCAGTGCTAGGGTCGGAAATCAGCCCCAGCATTTT.

This chain connects TRBV28 to TRBJ1-6, with 10 bases lining up with TRBD1. The germline V gene encodes CDR1 MDHEN and CDR2 SYDVKM. The CDR3 consists of 17 residues. J was trimmed by 4 bases and V by 5 bases; bases with no gene match: 8. DNA for the CDR3: TGTGCCAGCAGTCTCCTGGGACAGGGGAATTATAATTCACCCCTCCACTTT. Translated, it gives CASSLLGQGNYNSPLHF.

The gene calls are TRBV11-2 and TRBJ2-5, with D possibly called TRBD1 or TRBD2 (5 bases each). CDR3 length: 16 residues. Germline V gene data show CDR1 as SGHAT and CDR2 as FQNNGV. V shed 5 bases and J shed 4 bases, with 20 bases lying between them. CDR3 region: CASSLRDRPGIETQYF. The CDR3 DNA reads as TGTGCCAGCAGCCTACGGGACCGACCAGGAATAGAGACCCAGTACTTC.

The sample holds a few counts of this clone. The chain has TRBV6-6 and TRBJ1-1, with 7 bases identical to TRBD1. V lost 5 bases, J lost 10 bases, and 10 bases stayed unmatched. Germline assignment: CDR1 MNHNY and CDR2 SVGAGI (reference sequence). The CDR3 covers 13 residues. CDR3 region: CASSPTGQARAFF. The CDR3 nucleotides are TGTGCCAGCAGTCCCACCGGACAGGCCCGAGCTTTCTTT.

The rearrangement uses TRBV9 and TRBJ2-6, with no clear D. The CDR3 has 18 amino acids. Germline CDR1 is SGDLS and CDR2 is YYNGEE. Trimming removed 0 bases from V and 0 bases from J, with 13 bases in between. The CDR3 spells CASSVGVFLSSGANVLTF. In DNA, the CDR3 is TGTGCCAGCAGCGTAGGTGTATTTCTGAGCTCTGGGGCCAACGTCCTGACTTTC.

This sequence joins TRBV11-3 and TRBJ2-2, with D uncertain. CDR1 is SGHNT, CDR2 YENEEA, per germline. The V end was cut by 5 bases, the J end by 6 bases, with 10 bases between. The CDR3 totals 13 residues. The CDR3 sequence is CASSPRRAGELFF. The CDR3 DNA follows: TGTGCCAGCAGCCCGCGGAGAGCCGGGGAGCTGTTTTTT.

This clone was found once. The chain carries TRBV28 and TRBJ1-4; D uncertain. V was trimmed by 5 bases and J by 4 bases, leaving 8 bases between them. Germline V gene sequence: CDR1 MDHEN, CDR2 SYDVKM. This CDR3 spans 13 amino acids. CDR3: CASSPGSNEKLFF. CDR3 bases: TGTGCCAGCAGTCCCGGAAGTAATGAAAAACTGTTTTTT. Combining the CDR3 with reference TRBV28 and TRBJ1-4 gives the whole variable domain DVKVTQSSRYLVKRTGEKVFLECVQDMDHENMFWYRQDPGLGLRLIYFSYDVKMKEKGDIPEGYSVSREKKERFSLILESASTNQTSMYLCASSPGSNEKLFFGSGTQLSVL.

The J gene is TRBJ1-1, the V gene TRBV6-5, with D possibly TRBD1 on 5 matching bases. The CDR3 sequence is 11 residues long. Trimming took off 8 bases at V and 11 bases at J, with 15 bases between the two ends. Germline V gives CDR1 MNHEY, CDR2 SVGAGI. CDR3 sequence: CASSNQGLAFF. CDR3 DNA: TGTGCCAGCTCAAACCAGGGCCTGGCTTTCTTT.

This clone appeared once. The chain uses TRBV11-2 and TRBJ1-1; D remains unclear. Germline values: CDR1 SGHAT, CDR2 FQNNGV. This CDR3 has 15 residues. Trimming took 2 bases from V and 11 from J, leaving 21 bases between them. The CDR3 DNA sequence: TGTGCCAGCAGCTTATCCCCCACAAAGTTTTTTGATGCTTTCTTT. This encodes CASSLSPTKFFDAFF.

The V call is TRBV19, the J call TRBJ2-6; D may be TRBD1 (6 bases). The CDR3 consists of 13 residues. CDR1 is LNHDA, CDR2 SQIVND, per germline (reference sequence). V was shortened by 8 bases and J by 2 bases, with 7 bases between the two germline ends. The CDR3 loop is CASQGTGANVLTF. CDR3 nucleotide sequence: TGTGCCAGTCAGGGGACTGGGGCCAACGTCCTGACTTTC.

V and J are TRBV27 and TRBJ2-4; D possibly corresponds to TRBD1 (6 bases). Trimming took 5 bases from V and 9 from J, leaving 17 bases between them. In germline, CDR1 is MNHEY, CDR2 SMNVEV (reference sequence). This CDR3 has 14 amino acids. The CDR3 DNA reads TGTGCCAGCAGTCCCCTCAGAGGGGGAGTCATTCAGTACTTC. It is translated as CASSPLRGGVIQYF.